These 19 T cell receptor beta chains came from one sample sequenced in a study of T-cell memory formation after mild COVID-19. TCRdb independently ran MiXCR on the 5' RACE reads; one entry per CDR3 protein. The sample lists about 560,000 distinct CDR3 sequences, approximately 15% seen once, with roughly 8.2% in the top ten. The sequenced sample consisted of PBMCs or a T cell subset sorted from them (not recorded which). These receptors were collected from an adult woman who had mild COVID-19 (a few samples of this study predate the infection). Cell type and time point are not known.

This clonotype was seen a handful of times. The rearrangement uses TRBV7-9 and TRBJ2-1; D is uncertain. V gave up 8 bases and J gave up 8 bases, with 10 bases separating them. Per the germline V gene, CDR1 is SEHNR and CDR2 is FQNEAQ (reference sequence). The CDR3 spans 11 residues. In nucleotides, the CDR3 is TGTGCCAGCGCATATGTGGATGAGCAGTTCTTC. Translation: CASAYVDEQFF.

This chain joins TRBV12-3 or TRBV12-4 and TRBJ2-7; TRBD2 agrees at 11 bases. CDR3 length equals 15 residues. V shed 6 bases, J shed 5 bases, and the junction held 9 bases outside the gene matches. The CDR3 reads CASRSTSGKFHEQYF. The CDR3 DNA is TGTGCCAGCAGGTCGACTAGCGGGAAGTTCCACGAGCAGTACTTC.

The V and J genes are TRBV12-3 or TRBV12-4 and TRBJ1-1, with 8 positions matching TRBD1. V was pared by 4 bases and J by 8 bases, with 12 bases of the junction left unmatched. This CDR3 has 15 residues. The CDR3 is CASSYRTGTGLEAFF. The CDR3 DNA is TGTGCCAGCAGTTACAGGACAGGGACGGGTTTGGAAGCTTTCTTT.

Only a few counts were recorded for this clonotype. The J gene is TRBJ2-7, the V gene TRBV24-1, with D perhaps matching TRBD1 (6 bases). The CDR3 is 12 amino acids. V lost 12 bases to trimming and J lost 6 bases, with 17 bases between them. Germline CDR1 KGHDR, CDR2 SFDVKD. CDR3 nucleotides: TGTGCCTTCGAGTGCAGGGGTTCCGAGCAGTACTTC. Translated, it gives CAFECRGSEQYF.

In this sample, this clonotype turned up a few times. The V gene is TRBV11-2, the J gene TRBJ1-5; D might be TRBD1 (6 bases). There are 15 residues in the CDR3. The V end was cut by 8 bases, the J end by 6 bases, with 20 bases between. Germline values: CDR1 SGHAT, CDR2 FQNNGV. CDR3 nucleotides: TGTGCCAGCTCACTTCAAGGGGGAGGTAGTCAGCCCCAGCATTTT. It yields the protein CASSLQGGGSQPQHF.

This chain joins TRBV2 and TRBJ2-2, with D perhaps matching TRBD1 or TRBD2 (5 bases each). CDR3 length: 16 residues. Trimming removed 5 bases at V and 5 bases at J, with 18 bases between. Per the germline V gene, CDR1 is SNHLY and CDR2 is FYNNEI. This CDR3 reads CASSSSRDPGTGELFF. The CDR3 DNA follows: TGTGCCAGCAGTTCATCGAGGGACCCGGGGACCGGGGAGCTGTTTTTT.

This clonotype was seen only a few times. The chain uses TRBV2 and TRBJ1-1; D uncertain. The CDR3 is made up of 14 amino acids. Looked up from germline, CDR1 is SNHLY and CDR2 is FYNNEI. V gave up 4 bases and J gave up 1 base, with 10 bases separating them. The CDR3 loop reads CASSVQITNTEAFF. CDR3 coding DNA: TGTGCCAGCAGTGTGCAGATTACGAACACTGAAGCTTTCTTT.

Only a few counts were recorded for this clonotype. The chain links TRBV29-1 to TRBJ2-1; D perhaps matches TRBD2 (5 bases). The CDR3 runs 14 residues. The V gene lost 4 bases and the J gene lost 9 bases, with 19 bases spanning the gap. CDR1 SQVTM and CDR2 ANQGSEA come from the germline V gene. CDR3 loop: CSVGPTGESSEQFF. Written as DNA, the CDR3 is TGCAGCGTTGGGCCGACCGGGGAGTCTAGTGAGCAGTTCTTC.

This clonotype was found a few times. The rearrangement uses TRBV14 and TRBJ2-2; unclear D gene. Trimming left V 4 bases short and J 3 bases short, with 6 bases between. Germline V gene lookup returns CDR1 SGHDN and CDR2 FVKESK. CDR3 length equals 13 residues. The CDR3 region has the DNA TGTGCCAGCAGCCCCATTCACACCGGGGAGCTGTTTTTT. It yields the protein CASSPIHTGELFF.

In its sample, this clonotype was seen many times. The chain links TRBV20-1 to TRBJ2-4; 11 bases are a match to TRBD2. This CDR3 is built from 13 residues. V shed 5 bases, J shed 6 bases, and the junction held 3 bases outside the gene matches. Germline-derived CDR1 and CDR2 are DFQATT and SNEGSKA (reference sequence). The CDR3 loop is CSALAGGANIQYF. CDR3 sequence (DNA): TGCAGTGCTTTAGCGGGAGGGGCAAACATTCAGTACTTC.

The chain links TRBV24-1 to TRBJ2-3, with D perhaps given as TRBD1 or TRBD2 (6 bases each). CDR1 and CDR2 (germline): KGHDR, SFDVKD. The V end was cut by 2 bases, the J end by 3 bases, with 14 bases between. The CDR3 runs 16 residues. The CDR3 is CATSDWRGVTTDTQYF. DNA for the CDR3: TGTGCCACCAGTGATTGGAGGGGGGTCACAACAGATACGCAGTATTTT.

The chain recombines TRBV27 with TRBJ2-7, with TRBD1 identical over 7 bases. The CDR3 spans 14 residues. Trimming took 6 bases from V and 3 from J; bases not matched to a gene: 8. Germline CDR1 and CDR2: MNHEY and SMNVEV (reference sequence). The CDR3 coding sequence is TGTGCCAGCAGCCGGCCGGGACAGTTCTACGAGCAGTACTTC. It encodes CASSRPGQFYEQYF.

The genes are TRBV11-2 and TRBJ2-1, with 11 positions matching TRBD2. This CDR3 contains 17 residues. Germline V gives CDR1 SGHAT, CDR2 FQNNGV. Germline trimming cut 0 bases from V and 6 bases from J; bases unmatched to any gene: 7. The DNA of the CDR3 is TGTGCCAGCAGCTTAGATCAAGGGCTAGCGGGGGGCAATGAGCAGTTCTTC. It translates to CASSLDQGLAGGNEQFF.

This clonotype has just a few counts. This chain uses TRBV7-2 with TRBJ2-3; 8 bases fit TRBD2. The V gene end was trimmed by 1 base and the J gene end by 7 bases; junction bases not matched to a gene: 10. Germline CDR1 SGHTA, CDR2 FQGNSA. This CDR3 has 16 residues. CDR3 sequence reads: CASSLGAGRGANTQYF. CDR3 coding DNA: TGTGCCAGCAGCTTAGGGGCAGGGCGGGGGGCTAATACGCAGTATTTT.

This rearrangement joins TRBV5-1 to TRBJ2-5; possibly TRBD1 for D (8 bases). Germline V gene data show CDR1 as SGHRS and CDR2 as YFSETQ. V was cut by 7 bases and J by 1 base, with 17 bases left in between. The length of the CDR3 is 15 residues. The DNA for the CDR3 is TGCGCCAGCGCCTCAGGGGGCGGGGGCCAAGAGACCCAGTACTTC. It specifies CASASGGGGQETQYF.

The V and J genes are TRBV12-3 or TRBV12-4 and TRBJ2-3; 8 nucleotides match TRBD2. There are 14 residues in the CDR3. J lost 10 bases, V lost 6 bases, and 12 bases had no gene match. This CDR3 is CASSQTAGGGSQYF. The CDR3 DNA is TGTGCCAGCAGCCAGACAGCCGGGGGGGGGTCGCAGTATTTT.

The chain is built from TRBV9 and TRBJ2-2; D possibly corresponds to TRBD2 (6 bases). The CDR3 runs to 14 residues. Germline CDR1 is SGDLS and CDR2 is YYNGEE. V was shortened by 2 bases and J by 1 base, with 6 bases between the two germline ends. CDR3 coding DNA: TGTGCCAGCAGCGTTAGCGGGAACACCGGGGAGCTGTTTTTT. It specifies CASSVSGNTGELFF.

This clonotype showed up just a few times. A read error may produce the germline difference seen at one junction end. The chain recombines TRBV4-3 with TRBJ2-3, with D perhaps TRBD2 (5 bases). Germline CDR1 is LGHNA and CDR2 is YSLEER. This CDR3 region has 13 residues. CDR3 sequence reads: CASSQEIAGTQCF. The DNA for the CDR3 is TGCGCCAGCAGCCAAGAAATCGCGGGTACGCAGTGTTTT.

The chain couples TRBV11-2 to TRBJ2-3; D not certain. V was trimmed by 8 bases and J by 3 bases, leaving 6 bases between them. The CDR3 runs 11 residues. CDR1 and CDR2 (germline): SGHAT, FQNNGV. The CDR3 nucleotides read TGTGCCAGCCGAGCAACAGATACGCAGTATTTT. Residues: CASRATDTQYF.